These T cell receptor beta chains were read from a single sample in a study of CD8 T cells in ankylosing spondylitis. TCRdb reanalysed the 5' RACE reads using MiXCR and keeps one entry per CDR3 protein. The data hold 150,000 to 200,000 distinct CDR3 sequences, with about a third observed a single time. The sample taken for sequencing was synovial fluid, either unsorted or a sorted T cell fraction (not recorded which). These receptor sequences come from a male donor with ankylosing spondylitis. Each CDR3 is given with its conserved first and last residue. The D gene is left open where the match is weak. For some rows the clone size is stated as once, few or many, or as a class when expanded; others skip it.

J gene: TRBJ1-2; V gene: TRBV7-9; clone size: few; D gene: .; CDR3 length: 15; CDR3 DNA: TGTGCCAGCAGCTGGCTCCGGGACAAGCCCTATGGCTACACCTTC; CDR3 protein: CASSWLRDKPYGYTF
J gene: TRBJ1-2; V gene: TRBV3-1; clone size: .; D gene: .; CDR3 length: 13; CDR3 DNA: TGTGCCAGCAGCCAACAGAAGGGAGATGGCTACACCTTC; CDR3 protein: CASSQQKGDGYTF
J gene: TRBJ1-5; V gene: TRBV9; clone size: .; D gene: .; CDR3 length: 15; CDR3 DNA: TGTGCCAGCAGCGTAGCTGCGGATAGCAATCAGCCCCAGCATTTT; CDR3 protein: CASSVAADSNQPQHF
J gene: TRBJ2-4; V gene: TRBV21-1; clone size: few; D gene: .; CDR3 length: 17; CDR3 DNA: TGTGCCAGCAGCATTCCCCCCCCGTCGGGGGGCCAAAACATTCAGTACTTC; CDR3 protein: CASSIPPPSGGQNIQYF
J gene: TRBJ1-1; V gene: TRBV7-9; clone size: .; D gene: TRBD1; CDR3 length: 15; CDR3 DNA: TGTGCCAGCAGCCCGGGGGACAGGGCCTACACTGAAGCTTTCTTT; CDR3 protein: CASSPGDRAYTEAFF
J gene: TRBJ1-1; V gene: TRBV4-2; clone size: .; D gene: TRBD1; CDR3 length: 14; CDR3 DNA: TGTGCCAGCAGCCAAGATCGGGACAGGCCTGAAGCTTTCTTT; CDR3 protein: CASSQDRDRPEAFF
J gene: TRBJ1-3; V gene: TRBV7-9; clone size: .; D gene: .; CDR3 length: 17; CDR3 DNA: TGTGCCAGCAGCTTAGATGGAGAAGTTCGCCGGATAAACACCATATATTTT; CDR3 protein: CASSLDGEVRRINTIYF
J gene: TRBJ1-2; V gene: TRBV12-3/TRBV12-4; clone size: .; D gene: .; CDR3 length: 14; CDR3 DNA: TGTGCCTCAAGGTCCGGGCCAAGCCTACATGGCTACACCTTC; CDR3 protein: CASRSGPSLHGYTF
J gene: TRBJ2-7; V gene: TRBV7-8; clone size: .; D gene: .; CDR3 length: 14; CDR3 DNA: TGTGCCAGCAGCTTAGCCCGGGTTCTTTACGAGCAGTACTTC; CDR3 protein: CASSLARVLYEQYF
J gene: TRBJ1-1; V gene: TRBV10-3; clone size: few; D gene: .; CDR3 length: 13; CDR3 DNA: TGTGCCATCAGCCAGGGTACTGAAGCTGAAGCTTTCTTT; CDR3 protein: CAISQGTEAEAFF
J gene: TRBJ2-7; V gene: TRBV25-1; clone size: few; D gene: .; CDR3 length: 18; CDR3 DNA: TGTGCCAGCAGTGATCCCCAGTGGGGAACTTCGTCATTCGTTGAGCAGTACTTC; CDR3 protein: CASSDPQWGTSSFVEQYF
J gene: TRBJ2-7; V gene: TRBV28; clone size: .; D gene: .; CDR3 length: 13; CDR3 DNA: TGTGCCAGCAGTTCACCACCGGGCGACGAGCAGTACTTC; CDR3 protein: CASSSPPGDEQYF
J gene: TRBJ2-3; V gene: TRBV5-1; clone size: many; D gene: TRBD2; CDR3 length: 19; CDR3 DNA: TGCGCCAGCAGCGGAGATCCGGGACTAGCGGCCTCAAGCACAGATACGCAGTATTTT; CDR3 protein: CASSGDPGLAASSTDTQYF
J gene: TRBJ1-2; V gene: TRBV5-1; clone size: .; D gene: TRBD1; CDR3 length: 15; CDR3 DNA: TGCGCCAGCAGCCCTTGGACAGGGACTAACTATGGCTACACCTTC; CDR3 protein: CASSPWTGTNYGYTF
J gene: TRBJ2-3; V gene: TRBV20-1; clone size: few; D gene: .; CDR3 length: 12; CDR3 DNA: TGCAGTGCTAGAGGCCCGCCAGATACGCAGTATTTT; CDR3 protein: CSARGPPDTQYF
J gene: TRBJ1-5; V gene: TRBV28; clone size: .; D gene: .; CDR3 length: 11; CDR3 DNA: TGTGCCAGCAGTTCGTATCAGCCCCAGCATTTT; CDR3 protein: CASSSYQPQHF
J gene: TRBJ1-2; V gene: TRBV5-6; clone size: few; D gene: .; CDR3 length: 14; CDR3 DNA: TGTGCCAGCAGCTTGGTAAAGGTGACTTATGGCTACACCTTC; CDR3 protein: CASSLVKVTYGYTF
J gene: TRBJ2-2; V gene: TRBV9; clone size: many; D gene: .; CDR3 length: 13; CDR3 DNA: TGTGCCAGCGGGGCAGGGGACACCGGGGAGCTGTTTTTT; CDR3 protein: CASGAGDTGELFF
J gene: TRBJ2-7; V gene: TRBV6-1; clone size: few; D gene: .; CDR3 length: 10; CDR3 DNA: TGTGCCAGCAGCACGGCCGAGCAGTACTTC; CDR3 protein: CASSTAEQYF
J gene: TRBJ2-7; V gene: TRBV7-8; clone size: .; D gene: TRBD1; CDR3 length: 15; CDR3 DNA: TGTGCCAGCAGCATACCCGGGACAGGGGTTGTCGAGCAGTACTTC; CDR3 protein: CASSIPGTGVVEQYF
J gene: TRBJ1-2; V gene: TRBV2; clone size: .; D gene: .; CDR3 length: 13; CDR3 DNA: TGTGCCCTATCCCGGGTACCCAACTATGGCTACACCTTC; CDR3 protein: CALSRVPNYGYTF
J gene: TRBJ2-3; V gene: TRBV2; clone size: .; D gene: .; CDR3 length: 13; CDR3 DNA: TGTGCCAGCAGTGAAGCCCCCGTTAGTACGCAGTATTTT; CDR3 protein: CASSEAPVSTQYF